This passage covers 15 T cell receptor beta chains from one sample sequenced in a study of shared clonotypes between healthy human individuals. The method was immunoSEQ multiplex PCR; TCRdb's version includes in-frame clones alone and lacks a portion of them. The sample consists of approximately 1.5 million clones, under 99% of them appearing once. Sequencing was performed on naive CD4+ T cells sorted from blood. Noted subset: CD45RA+ positively selected. These receptors all stem from a man aged 25 to 45 in good health.

J is TRBJ1-2 and V is TRBV19; D unclear. Germline V CDR1 and CDR2: LNHDA, SQIVND (reference sequence). The CDR3 spans 16 residues. Trimming took off 2 bases at V and 2 bases at J, with 15 bases between the two ends. CDR3 in amino acids: CASSIKGLGPNYGYTF. The CDR3 region has the DNA TGTGCCAGTAGTATAAAGGGCCTAGGCCCCAACTATGGCTACACCTTC.

The rearrangement joins TRBV5-5 to TRBJ1-5; 12 bases are shared with TRBD1. The CDR3 has 16 amino acids. Germline trimming cut 0 bases from V and 7 bases from J; bases unmatched to any gene: 5. CDR1 is SGHKS and CDR2 is YYEKEE in the germline V gene (reference sequence). The CDR3 DNA sequence: TGTGCCAGCAGCTTGGGGGGACAGGGGGCTTGGCAGCCCCAGCATTTT. Translating it yields CASSLGGQGAWQPQHF.

This chain uses TRBV7-3 with TRBJ2-2; 7 bases are a match to TRBD1. CDR3 length: 14 residues. V shed 5 bases and J 4 bases; nucleotides not matched to a gene: 4. Germline-derived CDR1 and CDR2 are SGHTA and FQGTGA. CDR3 in amino acids: CASSRGTATGELFF. The CDR3 region has the DNA TGTGCCAGCAGCCGTGGGACAGCCACCGGGGAGCTGTTTTTT.

This chain connects TRBV6-5 to TRBJ2-7; D gene ambiguous. The CDR3 is made up of 15 amino acids. V was trimmed by 7 bases and J by 4 bases, leaving 20 bases between them. Germline values: CDR1 MNHEY, CDR2 SVGAGI. The CDR3 nucleotides read TGTGCCAGCACCTCGGGCCCCAAGGAAGGGTACGAGCAGTACTTC. Its protein is CASTSGPKEGYEQYF.

CDR3 loop: CASTPRARSDYEQYF. CDR3 in DNA: TGTGCCAGCACCCCAAGGGCTAGATCAGACTACGAGCAGTACTTC. This chain links TRBV7-2 with TRBJ2-7; D is undetermined. Trimming cost V 7 bases and J 3 bases, with 19 bases left between them. From germline, CDR1 is SGHTA and CDR2 FQGNSA. The CDR3 extends over 15 amino acids.

The V and J genes are TRBV4-1 and TRBJ2-5, with D perhaps matching TRBD1 (5 bases). This CDR3 spans 15 amino acids. Germline CDR1 is MGHRA and CDR2 is YSYEKL. Trimming left V 1 base short and J 5 bases short, with 14 bases between. The CDR3 bases are TGCGCCAGCAGCCAAGTTTCCCCAGGGATGGAGACCCAGTACTTC. It specifies CASSQVSPGMETQYF.

V and J are TRBV11-2 and TRBJ2-1; possible D gene TRBD2, 5 bases. The CDR3 is 12 amino acids. Trimming took off 2 bases at V and 12 bases at J, with 11 bases between the two ends. Germline V gives CDR1 SGHAT, CDR2 FQNNGV. The CDR3 spells CASSLLEGRQFF. Written as DNA, the CDR3 is TGTGCCAGCAGCTTACTCGAGGGCCGGCAGTTCTTC.

The chain has TRBV7-2 and TRBJ2-4, with D uncertain. Trimming removed 3 bases from V and 0 bases from J, with 9 bases in between. Germline CDR1 reads SGHTA; CDR2 reads FQGNSA. The CDR3 extends over 15 amino acids. The CDR3 DNA is TGTGCCAGCAGCTTTGGCGGTCTAGCCAAAAACATTCAGTACTTC. It yields the protein CASSFGGLAKNIQYF.

V usage is TRBV15 and J usage is TRBJ2-3; no reliable D call. Trimming shortened V by 2 bases and J by 0 bases, and 12 bases separated the two germline ends. CDR1 LNHNV and CDR2 YYDKDF come from the germline V gene (reference sequence). CDR3 length equals 16 residues. The DNA of the CDR3 is TGTGCCACCAGCAGATCATTGGTGGGGAGCACAGATACGCAGTATTTT. Its protein product is CATSRSLVGSTDTQYF.

This chain links TRBV7-6 with TRBJ2-3; the D gene is possibly TRBD2 (5 bases). CDR1 and CDR2 from the germline V gene are SGHVS and FNYEAQ. The CDR3 covers 11 residues. V was clipped by 5 bases and J by 5 bases, with 5 bases between them. DNA of the CDR3: TGTGCCAGCAGCCGGGGAGATACGCAGTATTTT. It translates to CASSRGDTQYF.

The chain recombines TRBV5-8 with TRBJ2-1; TRBD2 agrees at 12 bases. The CDR3 extends over 18 amino acids. From germline, CDR1 is SGHTS and CDR2 YDEGEE. Unmatched junction bases numbered 17, after V lost 1 base and J lost 12 bases. In nucleotides, the CDR3 is TGTGCCAGCAGCTTGCAATTTGGACTAGCGGGGTTGCTTTATCCGCAGTTCTTC. Encoded protein: CASSLQFGLAGLLYPQFF.

The chain employs TRBV27 and TRBJ2-7, with 9 bases aligning to TRBD2. This CDR3 is built from 16 residues. V lost 1 base, J lost 4 bases, and 8 bases stayed unmatched. CDR1 and CDR2 (germline): MNHEY, SMNVEV (reference sequence). The CDR3 region has the DNA TGTGCCAGCAGTTTATGGGGTAGCGGGGGTCGGTACGAGCAGTACTTC. Amino acids: CASSLWGSGGRYEQYF.

This sequence joins TRBV18 and TRBJ2-3; 9 bases match TRBD2. The CDR3 length is 18 residues. The germline CDR1 and CDR2 sequences are KGHSH and LQKENI. The junction had 11 bases not matched to a gene; V was cut back by 2 bases and J by 2 bases. CDR3 coding DNA: TGTGCCAGCTCACCAGCACTAGCGGGCCCCCTCCACACAGATACGCAGTATTTT. It encodes CASSPALAGPLHTDTQYF.

CDR3 coding DNA: TGTGCCAGCAGCTTGACATTCGACAGGCTCAATCAGCCCCAGCATTTT. Amino acid sequence: CASSLTFDRLNQPQHF. The chain joins TRBV7-2 to TRBJ1-5; TRBD1 is a possible D gene (6 bases). This CDR3 has 16 amino acids. Trimming shortened V by 3 bases and J by 3 bases, and 15 bases separated the two germline ends. Germline V gene lookup returns CDR1 SGHTA and CDR2 FQGNSA.

Only one count was recorded for this clone. In the same sample, other DNA sequences code for this CDR3. J is TRBJ2-7 and V is TRBV7-9; D perhaps matches TRBD2 (5 bases). Trimming left V 5 bases short and J 2 bases short, with 7 bases between. This CDR3 has 12 amino acids. Germline CDR1 is SEHNR and CDR2 is FQNEAQ (reference sequence). The CDR3 region is CASSLGAYEQYF. As DNA, the CDR3 is TGTGCCAGCAGCCTGGGAGCCTACGAGCAGTACTTC. Full variable domain (remainder filled in from reference TRBV7-9 and TRBJ2-7): DTGVSQNPRHKITKRGQNVTFRCDPISEHNRLYWYRQTLGQGPEFLTYFQNEAQLEKSRLLSDRFSAERPKGSFSTLEIQRTEQGDSAMYLCASSLGAYEQYFGPGTRLTVT.